The subject of this entry is one T cell receptor (beta chain). What it binds is not known. The germline gives CDR1 MDHEN, CDR2 SYDVKM. This CDR3 is 16 amino acids long. The ends lost 6 bases at V and 11 bases at J; junction bases unmatched: 19. The naive CD8 population came from CD45RO-negative cells selected for CCR7, without terminally differentiated effector memory CD45RA+ cells. Each replicate PCR on the sorted subsets used about 220 ng DNA (approximately 33,000 T cell genomes). Here immunoSEQ multiplex PCR was the method, and the copy in TCRdb shows in-frame clones only, minus some. The sample gives about 2.1 million clones, about 94% of which show up once; approximately 1.6% is in the top ten. This entry comes from a study of shared clonotypes between healthy human individuals. General study points: Depth of sequencing was expected to influence donor clonotype sharing. Rarefaction showed that sequencing of sorted subsets was incomplete (despite large depth).

Sequencing was done on a sample of naive CD8+ T cells from PBMCs. The rearrangement links TRBV28 to TRBJ1-5; 7 bases line up with TRBD1. This clonotype was sampled from a man aged 18 to 35 in good health. Some clones in this sample may be carry-over from other donors' samples. The CDR3 loop reads CASRKTGQWGEWAQHF. The CDR3 DNA is TGTGCCAGCAGAAAAACGGGACAGTGGGGCGAATGGGCCCAGCATTTT.